This T cell receptor beta chain was documented in a study of cytomegalovirus exposure and HLA in healthy donors. Measured with immunoSEQ multiplex PCR; TCRdb has only the in-frame clones, and not every one. This sample has 150,000 to 200,000 clones, with around 82% found just once. This CDR3 is built from 12 residues. Germline V gene sequence: CDR1 SGHRS, CDR2 YFSETQ. The V gene lost 3 bases and the J gene lost 4 bases, with 7 bases spanning the gap. As for this clone: Other DNA sequences within the sample encode an identical CDR3.

Input material: PBMCs. The sequence was collected from a man aged 25 to 45 in good health and CMV-seropositive. The chain combines TRBV5-1 with TRBJ1-2; no clear D gene. CDR3 sequence (DNA): TGCGCCAGCAGCTCGGGGAGCTATGGCTACACCTTC. It is translated as CASSSGSYGYTF.